The next 14 T cell receptor beta chains were all read from a single sample in a study of regulatory T cells in long-lasting Graves disease. As to time point: newly diagnosed GD, antithyroid drugs for less than 3 months. There was RNA extracted from PBMCs, and the TCR library was made from it. Building the TCR beta libraries relied on iRepertoire HTBI primers, and CDR3 regions underwent Arm-PCR. TCRdb reprocessed the multiplex PCR reads via MiXCR and lists one record per CDR3 protein. Of some 330,000 distinct CDR3 sequences listed, approximately 10% are singletons. These same data were also listed under a study on T cells in Graves' hyperthyroidism and ophthalmopathy.

Specimen: peripheral blood mononuclear cells (PBMCs), collected at new diagnosis, from a patient treated with antithyroid drugs. The receptors here all came from a woman aged 18-29 years with Graves disease.

The sample holds a few counts of this clonotype. The chain combines TRBV3-1 with TRBJ2-1; 8 nucleotides align to TRBD2. Unmatched junction bases numbered 10, after V lost 4 bases and J lost 5 bases. CDR1 LGHDT and CDR2 YNNKEL come from the germline V gene (reference sequence). The CDR3 is 16 residues long. As DNA, the CDR3 is TGTGCCAGCAGCCCAGCCTTTGAAGCGGGGGACAATGAGCAGTTCTTC. Protein sequence: CASSPAFEAGDNEQFF.

This clonotype came up many times. V usage is TRBV20-1 and J usage is TRBJ2-7; 7 positions match TRBD2. The CDR3 is made up of 17 amino acids. With 6 bases clipped from V and 0 bases from J, the junction kept 17 bases outside the gene matches. CDR1 and CDR2 (germline): DFQATT, SNEGSKA (reference sequence). As DNA, the CDR3 is TGCAGTGCCAAGAACGTTGCCAGCGGGACTATCTCCTACGAGCAGTACTTC. Its translation is CSAKNVASGTISYEQYF.

There are many counts of this clonotype. The rearrangement uses TRBV28 and TRBJ2-1, with a tentative D call TRBD1 (5 bases). V was clipped by 3 bases and J by 3 bases, with 21 bases between them. Germline V gene lookup returns CDR1 MDHEN and CDR2 SYDVKM. CDR3 size: 18 residues. CDR3 in amino acids: CASSFIYDSPHVYNEQFF. CDR3 in DNA: TGTGCCAGCAGTTTCATCTATGACAGCCCTCACGTCTACAATGAGCAGTTCTTC.

The rearrangement joins TRBV5-1 to TRBJ1-2; TRBD1 is a possible D gene (6 bases). The V end was cut by 3 bases, the J end by 3 bases, with 18 bases between. Per the germline V gene, CDR1 is SGHRS and CDR2 is YFSETQ. This CDR3 is 16 amino acids long. CDR3 protein: CASSSVSGTQYYGYTF. The CDR3 DNA sequence: TGCGCCAGCAGCTCAGTAAGCGGGACACAGTACTATGGCTACACCTTC.

This sequence joins TRBV15 and TRBJ1-4, with D uncertain. The end of the DNA aligns better with TRBJ1-6, so the J call may be wrong. CDR1 is LNHNV and CDR2 is YYDKDF in the germline V gene (reference sequence). The CDR3 has 17 amino acids. This CDR3 is CATSRDLRTSMDSPLHF. Here the CDR3 DNA reads TGTGCCACCAGCAGAGATTTGAGGACCTCCATGGATTCACCCCTCCACTTT.

V and J are TRBV7-9 and TRBJ2-2, with a possible D match to TRBD2 (5 bases). Germline CDR1 SEHNR, CDR2 FQNEAQ (reference sequence). The CDR3 extends over 16 amino acids. Trimming cost V 5 bases and J 4 bases, with 17 bases left between them. Written as DNA, the CDR3 is TGTGCCAGCAGCGGGGAGTTGCGGGTAGCCACCGGGGAGCTGTTTTTT. Its translation: CASSGELRVATGELFF.

CDR3 protein: CASGRDRDESPLHF. The CDR3 nucleotides read TGTGCCAGCGGACGGGACAGGGACGAATCACCCCTCCACTTT. The chain links TRBV9 to TRBJ1-6, with 9 positions matching TRBD1. This CDR3 comprises 14 residues. V shed 7 bases and J 10 bases; nucleotides not matched to a gene: 9. Per the germline V gene, CDR1 is SGDLS and CDR2 is YYNGEE.

Turning to this clonotype: A read error is possible here, since a much larger clone lies one base away. The CDR3 ends on some other residue instead of the conserved phenylalanine or tryptophan, so this is likely a read error. The rearrangement uses TRBV6-2 or TRBV6-3 and TRBJ2-2, with 9 positions matching TRBD1. V gave up 6 bases and J gave up 6 bases; unmatched junction bases: 5. This CDR3 has 14 residues. Germline V gives CDR1 MNHEY, CDR2 SVGEGT. CDR3 in amino acids: CASSSGTGPGELFS. CDR3 coding DNA: TGTGCCAGCAGCTCCGGGACAGGGCCCGGGGAGCTGTTTTCT.

This chain connects TRBV20-1 to TRBJ1-1; D unresolved. The CDR3 is made up of 15 amino acids. Germline values: CDR1 DFQATT, CDR2 SNEGSKA (reference sequence). V was shortened by 3 bases and J by 2 bases, with 16 bases between the two germline ends. The CDR3 region is CSASPIGLTNTEAFF. DNA for the CDR3: TGCAGTGCTAGCCCGATAGGACTGACCAACACTGAAGCTTTCTTT.

This clonotype was observed at least ten times. The chain has TRBV10-3 and TRBJ1-1, with D unresolved. CDR3 length equals 13 residues. V lost 3 bases, J lost 0 bases, and 5 bases lay in between. From germline, CDR1 is ENHRY and CDR2 SYGVKD. The CDR3: CAISEQLNTEAFF. Written as DNA, the CDR3 is TGTGCCATCAGTGAACAGTTGAACACTGAAGCTTTCTTT.

This clonotype was detected ten times or more. Written as DNA, the CDR3 is TGCGCCAGCAGCTTGGCCACTCTCGGACAGGGGGGCAATGAGCAGTTCTTC. Protein sequence: CASSLATLGQGGNEQFF. The chain combines TRBV5-1 with TRBJ2-1; 10 nucleotides match TRBD1. This CDR3 is built from 17 residues. The germline V gene encodes CDR1 SGHRS and CDR2 YFSETQ. V trimming: 0 bases; J trimming: 6 bases; junction bases outside the gene matches: 9.

In its sample, this clonotype was seen many times. The gene calls are TRBV27 and TRBJ2-1; 8 nucleotides agree with TRBD2. Trimming removed 2 bases from V and 8 bases from J; junction bases left unmatched: 11. Germline loops: CDR1 MNHEY, CDR2 SMNVEV (reference sequence). The CDR3 length is 16 residues. The CDR3 protein is CASSLEPTGLADEQFF. CDR3 nucleotide sequence: TGTGCCAGCAGTTTAGAGCCAACCGGACTAGCCGATGAGCAGTTCTTC.

This clonotype appeared many times. This chain uses TRBV7-2 with TRBJ1-2; D is undetermined. This CDR3 is 13 amino acids long. The V end lost 1 base, the J end lost 8 bases, and 11 bases lay between the germline ends. Germline values: CDR1 SGHTA, CDR2 FQGNSA. The CDR3 DNA reads TGTGCCAGCAGCTTAGGCCCTATAGGCGGCTACACCTTC. This encodes CASSLGPIGGYTF.

This clonotype was picked up many times. The chain couples TRBV20-1 to TRBJ1-4; no reliable D call. Germline V gene lookup returns CDR1 DFQATT and CDR2 SNEGSKA (reference sequence). This CDR3 is 14 amino acids long. V was clipped by 1 base and J by 4 bases, with 10 bases between them. The CDR3 nucleotides read TGCAGTGCTAGAGGTGGTCAGCTTAATGAAAAACTGTTTTTT. This gives the protein CSARGGQLNEKLFF.